These 4 T cell receptor beta chains came from one sample sequenced in a study of molecular identifiers for immune sequencing clone quantification. TCRdb ran MiXCR on the PCR reads and lists one entry per CDR3 protein. The table has about 60,000 distinct CDR3 sequences, around 20% seen once. The specimen was naive CD8+ T cells from blood, with Jurkat cell RNA spiked in. Subset described: FACS-sorted CD8+CD4-CCR7+CD45RA+ naive T cells. The receptors were sampled from a human donor in good health. Some libraries in this study had Jurkat cell RNA spiked in.

This clonotype was seen many times. The rearrangement joins TRBV7-9 to TRBJ2-7; TRBD2 matches at 11 bases. The CDR3 is 14 amino acids. V lost 5 bases to trimming and J lost 3 bases; unmatched junction nucleotides: 3. The V gene's germline CDR1 is SEHNR and CDR2 FQNEAQ (reference sequence). Here the CDR3 DNA reads TGTGCCAGCAGCACTAGCGGGGGTGTCTACGAGCAGTACTTC. It encodes CASSTSGGVYEQYF.

Many counts were recorded for this clonotype. This rearrangement joins TRBV13 to TRBJ1-1; the D is unclear. Germline V CDR1 and CDR2: PRHDT, FYEKMQ (reference sequence). The CDR3 loop spans 13 amino acids. V was shortened by 0 bases and J by 7 bases, with 9 bases between the two germline ends. The CDR3, as DNA: TGTGCCAGCAGCTTAGGCGTAGCACTTGAAGCTTTCTTT. This sequence encodes CASSLGVALEAFF.

This clonotype has ten or more counts. This sequence joins TRBV4-3 and TRBJ2-5; unclear D gene. This CDR3 has 14 amino acids. Deletions cut 0 bases from V and 4 bases from J, with 9 bases between. The germline CDR1 and CDR2 sequences are LGHNA and YSLEER. CDR3 DNA sequence: TGCGCCAGCAGCCAAGATTACAACGCAGAGACCCAGTACTTC. It specifies CASSQDYNAETQYF.

Many counts were recorded for this clonotype. The V gene is TRBV20-1, the J gene TRBJ2-7; D is undetermined. The CDR3 totals 13 residues. Trimming removed 4 bases from V and 1 base from J, with 11 bases in between. CDR1 is DFQATT and CDR2 is SNEGSKA in the germline V gene (reference sequence). The CDR3 nucleotides read TGCAGTGCTATCGCCATTGGGTCCTACGAGCAGTACTTC. Protein product: CSAIAIGSYEQYF.